Here is one TCR beta chain with its context. The sample originates from a study of blood T cell repertoires in COVID-19. Method: immunoSEQ multiplex PCR; TCRdb's copy keeps in-frame clones and lacks some. The sample lists around 140,000 clones, around 89% occurring once. CDR3 size: 14 residues. CDR1 and CDR2 from the germline V gene are MNHEY and SMNVEV (reference sequence). V was cut by 7 bases and J by 9 bases, with 16 bases left in between. Sequenced input: peripheral blood. The receptor comes from a man younger than 30 with COVID-19, enrolled during active disease. V is TRBV27 and J is TRBJ1-6; tentatively, D is TRBD1 (6 bases). The CDR3 DNA is TGTGCCAGCACCTCGACAGGACCGCTTTCACCCCTCCACTTT. Residues: CASTSTGPLSPLHF.